Listed below are T cell receptor beta chains from one sample, sequenced in a study of control samples from healthy donors and cancer patients. Generated by immunoSEQ multiplex PCR, the TCRdb table keeps only in-frame clones and is missing some. The data show some 80,000 clones, with roughly 89% seen just once and under 2% held by the top ten. Material: PBMCs. The receptors stem from a woman aged 55 to 70 with head and neck cancer. The CDR3 runs from the conserved cysteine through the conserved F or W. The D gene is left open where the match is weak. Clone size is given for some rows only: seen once, a few or many times, or a class if the clone is expanded.

clone size	V gene	D gene	J gene	CDR3 protein	CDR3 DNA
.	TRBV11-2	.	TRBJ2-5	CASSPGLGRQETQYF	TGTGCCAGCAGCCCAGGTCTGGGACGACAGGAGACCCAGTACTTC
.	TRBV15	.	TRBJ1-3	CATSPTPKGRPLSGNTIYF	TGTGCCACCAGTCCCACCCCTAAAGGCAGGCCACTCTCTGGAAACACCATATATTTT
.	TRBV5-1	.	TRBJ2-5	CASSLRGAGETQYF	TGCGCCAGCAGCTTGAGGGGGGCCGGGGAGACCCAGTACTTC
.	TRBV19	TRBD1	TRBJ1-5	CASRGKGQGYSNQPQHF	TGTGCCAGTAGAGGTAAGGGACAGGGATATAGCAATCAGCCCCAGCATTTT
.	TRBV6-5	TRBD2	TRBJ2-7	CATFLSGRKYEQYF	TGTGCCACCTTCCTTAGCGGGAGGAAATACGAGCAGTACTTC
.	TRBV6-1	.	TRBJ2-3	CASSEARGRADTQYF	TGTGCCAGCAGTGAAGCCAGGGGTCGCGCAGATACGCAGTATTTT
.	TRBV29-1	TRBD2	TRBJ2-5	CSVGGLAGGETQYF	TGCAGCGTTGGGGGACTAGCGGGAGGGGAGACCCAGTACTTC
once	TRBV9	.	TRBJ2-3	CASSVASEHTDTQYF	TGTGCCAGCAGCGTAGCTAGCGAGCACACAGATACGCAGTATTTT
.	TRBV7-2	TRBD1	TRBJ2-7	CASSLGQGVIYEQYF	TGTGCCAGCAGCTTGGGCCAGGGGGTTATCTACGAGCAGTACTTC
.	TRBV27	TRBD1	TRBJ1-6	CASSLEKTGGRNSPLHF	TGTGCCAGCAGTTTGGAGAAGACAGGGGGCAGGAATTCACCCCTCCACTTT
.	TRBV30	.	TRBJ1-6	CAWSEESYNSPLHF	TGTGCCTGGAGTGAGGAGTCCTATAATTCACCCCTCCACTTT
few	TRBV5-6	.	TRBJ1-3	CASSTLRQYGYTIYF	TGTGCCAGCAGTACCCTCCGACAGTACGGGTACACCATATATTTT
.	TRBV12-3/TRBV12-4	.	TRBJ2-1	CASMLNEQFF	TGTGCCAGCATGCTCAATGAGCAGTTCTTC
once	TRBV3-1/TRBV3-2	.	TRBJ2-3	CASRNYPDTQYF	TGTGCCAGCAGGAACTACCCAGATACGCAGTATTTT
.	TRBV7-2	TRBD2	TRBJ2-1	CASTPTSGRGGEQFF	TGTGCCAGCACCCCGACTAGCGGGAGGGGTGGTGAGCAGTTCTTC
.	TRBV5-1	.	TRBJ2-5	CASSLTGGQETQYF	TGCGCCAGCAGCTTGACAGGAGGCCAAGAGACCCAGTACTTC
.	TRBV18	TRBD2	TRBJ2-2	CASSPFRLAGANANTGELFF	TGTGCCAGCTCACCCTTCAGGCTAGCGGGAGCAAACGCGAACACCGGGGAGCTGTTTTTT
.	TRBV30	.	TRBJ2-4	CAWSPRGVKNIQYF	TGTGCCTGGAGTCCACGGGGTGTCAAAAACATTCAGTACTTC
.	TRBV7-6	TRBD1	TRBJ1-6	CASSPRGTEGSPLHF	TGTGCCAGCAGCCCGAGAGGGACAGAAGGTTCACCCCTCCACTTT
.	TRBV10-3	TRBD1	TRBJ1-6	CAVRDRDNSPLHF	TGTGCCGTGCGGGACAGGGACAATTCACCCCTCCACTTT
once	TRBV30	TRBD2	TRBJ2-1	CAGASGRAGEQFF	TGTGCCGGTGCTAGCGGGAGGGCCGGTGAGCAGTTCTTC
few	TRBV28	TRBD1	TRBJ1-1	CASSRRTGGNPEAFF	TGTGCCAGCAGTCGACGGACAGGGGGTAACCCTGAAGCTTTCTTT
.	TRBV28	TRBD2	TRBJ2-7	CASIKGGSKIYEQYF	TGTGCCAGCATCAAGGGCGGGAGTAAAATCTACGAGCAGTACTTC
.	TRBV5-1	.	TRBJ1-2	CASSLDGGSGYTF	TGCGCCAGCAGCTTGGATGGAGGTTCGGGCTACACCTTC
.	TRBV7-8	.	TRBJ2-7	CASSLGQGREQYF	TGTGCCAGCAGCTTAGGGCAGGGCCGCGAGCAGTACTTC
.	TRBV6-5	.	TRBJ1-1	CASKTGNMNTEAFF	TGTGCCAGCAAAACAGGGAATATGAACACTGAAGCTTTCTTT